This T cell receptor (beta chain) was documented in a study of cytomegalovirus exposure and HLA in healthy donors. Primers: 60 Vbeta forward and 13 Jbeta reverse. Produced via immunoSEQ multiplex PCR; TCRdb's table is partial and in-frame only. The repertoire includes around 80,000 clones, 10% of them detected once, and almost 25% sits in the top ten. The J segment lost 0 bases and the V segment lost 5 bases, leaving 4 bases of the junction unmatched. CDR1 is KGHSH and CDR2 is LQKENI in the germline V gene. The CDR3 covers 15 residues. This sequence originates from a man between 60 and 70 years old in good health and CMV-seropositive. The sample consisted of PBMCs. This chain connects TRBV18 to TRBJ1-1; 9 bases are shared with TRBD1. For the CDR3, the DNA is TGTGCCAGCTCATTCGGGACAGGGATGAACACTGAAGCTTTCTTT. Its protein product is CASSFGTGMNTEAFF.